The 3 T cell receptor beta chains given below trace back to one sample, sequenced in a study of Ad26.COV2.S vaccination and SARS-CoV-2 variants. Clones were read by immunoSEQ multiplex PCR, and TCRdb kept only the in-frame ones, dropping some. Of some 340,000 clones listed, about 86% are singletons. Regarding treatment: approximately 18 received Ad26.COV2.S at low or high dose, single or two shots; 5 received placebo; per-sample allocation not given. Following the first vaccine or placebo injection, samples were taken on day 63. This material consisted of peripheral blood, taken in a trial of Ad26.COV2.S vaccine versus placebo. Receptors were obtained from a person aged 18-60 years who received the Ad26.COV2.S COVID-19 vaccine or a placebo.

This chain uses TRBV20-1 with TRBJ2-7, with TRBD1 matching over 7 bases. Trimming removed 3 bases from V and 6 bases from J; junction bases left unmatched: 5. This CDR3 comprises 12 residues. Germline CDR1 is DFQATT and CDR2 is SNEGSKA (reference sequence). CDR3 sequence: CSASHRGTEQYF. In DNA, the CDR3 is TGCAGTGCTAGTCACAGGGGAACCGAGCAGTACTTC.

The chain recombines TRBV7-2 with TRBJ1-6; TRBD1 matches at 8 bases. With 6 bases clipped from V and 10 bases from J, the junction kept 14 bases outside the gene matches. CDR1 is SGHTA and CDR2 is FQGNSA in the germline V gene. The length of the CDR3 is 16 residues. The CDR3 coding sequence is TGTGCCAGCAGGTATAGACAGGGGTCGGGTGGATCACCCCTCCACTTT. Translated: CASRYRQGSGGSPLHF.

V usage is TRBV19 and J usage is TRBJ1-3; D possibly corresponds to TRBD1 (6 bases). Trimming took 5 bases from V and 3 from J, leaving 11 bases between them. This CDR3 contains 14 residues. CDR1 and CDR2 (germline): LNHDA, SQIVND (reference sequence). CDR3 loop: CASSLQGGGNTIYF. In DNA, the CDR3 is TGTGCCAGTAGTCTACAGGGTGGTGGAAACACCATATATTTT.